This TCR beta chain was obtained from a study of blood T cell repertoires in COVID-19. Turning to the study itself: Italy, Spain and the United States were the sources of the convalescent and acute COVID-19 samples. PBMCs, B-cell-depleted T cells, or T cells were the source of the cDNA or gDNA that made up the material.

The CDR3 consists of 13 residues. CDR1 is MNHEY, CDR2 SVGAGI, per germline. V was clipped by 6 bases and J by 1 base, with 9 bases between them. In the study's own analysis: Estimated nucleated cell counts came from reference gene primer amplification. The assay was immunoSEQ multiplex PCR, and TCRdb's table has in-frame clones only and misses some. That table gives V, J and clone size, and the DNA gave D and trimming. The table shows 150,000 to 200,000 clones, with 65% to 90% occurring only once. This clonotype originated in a man between 60 and 70 years old with acute or convalescent COVID-19. The source material was peripheral blood. The gene calls are TRBV6-5 and TRBJ1-1, with D tentatively TRBD1 (5 bases). CDR3 amino acids: CASRTDRNTEAFF. DNA for the CDR3: TGTGCCAGCAGAACTGACAGGAACACTGAAGCTTTCTTT.